This T cell receptor (beta chain) was obtained from a study of cytomegalovirus exposure and HLA in healthy donors. Whole-study context: The same platform was used for the 90 to 150 validation repertoires as for the approximately 670 first-cohort repertoires, as reported in a later analysis. General observations from the study: Specific recognition of CMV antigens was confirmed in vitro for three chains (all CMV-associated). Some TCR beta chains (more than 150 of them) were listed as cytomegalovirus-associated.

The 120-subject validation cohort, separate from the approximately 660-subject first cohort, included the donors. Sequenced by immunoSEQ multiplex PCR; TCRdb stores in-frame clones only, minus some. Found here are over 200,000 clones, 80% to 85% of them singletons; the top ten hold around 15%. Trimming took 3 bases from V and 2 from J, leaving 11 bases between them. The CDR3 is made up of 15 amino acids. The germline V gene has CDR1 MNHEY and CDR2 SMNVEV (reference sequence). Details on this clone: Its antigen is unidentified.

The clonotype was recovered from a woman aged 30 to 39 in good health and CMV-seropositive. The genes are TRBV27 and TRBJ2-1, with D unresolved. Sequencing was carried out using PBMCs. The CDR3 region is CASSFSPRAYNEQFF. In DNA, the CDR3 is TGTGCCAGCAGTTTTAGCCCTAGAGCCTACAATGAGCAGTTCTTC.